Shown below are 10 T cell receptor beta chains from a single sample sequenced in a study of T cell changes during pregnancy in multiple sclerosis. TCRdb's copy holds only in-frame clones and misses some; the assay was immunoSEQ multiplex PCR. This table holds roughly 35,000 clones, nearly 95% found once. The starting material was CD4+ T cells from peripheral blood mononuclear cells, obtained in the third trimester of pregnancy. These receptor sequences come from a female donor in good health, enrolled as a control in a pregnancy study.

This CDR3 reads CAWSLLTASGGYTF. The CDR3 DNA reads TGTGCCTGGAGTCTTCTGACCGCGTCGGGTGGCTACACCTTC. The V and J genes are TRBV30 and TRBJ1-2; D is ambiguous. Trimming shortened V by 2 bases and J by 7 bases, and 17 bases separated the two germline ends. Looked up from germline, CDR1 is GTSNPN and CDR2 is SVGIG (reference sequence). The CDR3 is 14 residues long.

V is TRBV13 and J is TRBJ1-3; D is possibly TRBD1 (6 bases). The CDR3 runs 17 residues. Germline loops: CDR1 PRHDT, CDR2 FYEKMQ (reference sequence). Deletions cut 5 bases from V and 0 bases from J, with 17 bases between. Here the CDR3 DNA reads TGTGCCAGCAGCGAAAATTACAGGGCCCCCTCTGGAAACACCATATATTTT. It is translated as CASSENYRAPSGNTIYF.

The V and J genes are TRBV4-2 and TRBJ1-1, with a tentative D call TRBD1 (5 bases). Germline V CDR1 and CDR2: LGHNA, YNFKEQ. Deletions cut 1 base from V and 7 bases from J, with 13 bases between. This CDR3 is 14 amino acids long. The CDR3 is CASSQVGLDGEAFF. Written as DNA, the CDR3 is TGTGCCAGCAGCCAAGTGGGGCTTGATGGTGAAGCTTTCTTT.

The chain couples TRBV6-5 to TRBJ1-2, with 10 bases matching TRBD1. The CDR3 loop spans 14 amino acids. Per the germline V gene, CDR1 is MNHEY and CDR2 is SVGAGI. After removal of 5 bases from V and 7 bases from J, the junction contained 7 bases not matched to a gene. The CDR3 protein is CASSRDRGSPGYTF. CDR3 nucleotide sequence: TGTGCCAGCAGTCGGGACAGGGGATCTCCTGGCTACACCTTC.

V gene TRBV2 combines with J gene TRBJ1-5; tentative D call: TRBD1 (5 bases). The germline CDR1 and CDR2 sequences are SNHLY and FYNNEI. V was pared by 5 bases and J by 6 bases, with 17 bases between. This CDR3 is built from 15 residues. The CDR3 bases are TGTGCCAGCAGTCGAAGTACAGGCTGGGCTCAGCCCCAGCATTTT. It yields the protein CASSRSTGWAQPQHF.

This clone was found a few times. The rearrangement uses TRBV19 and TRBJ1-2, with 10 bases identical to TRBD1. The germline gives CDR1 LNHDA, CDR2 SQIVND (reference sequence). V dropped 9 bases and J dropped 3; count of bases not matched to a gene: 4. There are 13 residues in the CDR3. The CDR3 bases are TGTGCCAGCCGGGGACAGGGGTACTATGGCTACACCTTC. This translates into CASRGQGYYGYTF.

The chain joins TRBV6-1 to TRBJ1-2; 7 positions agree with TRBD1. CDR3 length equals 15 residues. Germline V gene sequence: CDR1 MNHNS, CDR2 SASEGT. The junction had 6 bases not matched to a gene; V was cut back by 1 base and J by 4 bases. CDR3 coding DNA: TGTGCCAGCAGTGAAGAGACAGGGTCCTTCTATGGCTACACCTTC. Translated: CASSEETGSFYGYTF.

J is TRBJ1-5 and V is TRBV18; TRBD1 agrees at 8 bases. Germline V gene lookup returns CDR1 KGHSH and CDR2 LQKENI. Trimming at V came to 6 bases and at J to 0 bases, leaving 10 bases not matched to a gene. The CDR3 is made up of 17 amino acids. DNA for the CDR3: TGTGCCAGCTCGCTACAGGGGGGTTATCCTAGCAATCAGCCCCAGCATTTT. Its translation is CASSLQGGYPSNQPQHF.

The CDR3: CATRGNYNEQFF. Written as DNA, the CDR3 is TGTGCCACTCGGGGGAACTACAATGAGCAGTTCTTC. The chain uses TRBV6-5 and TRBJ2-1; perhaps TRBD2 as D (6 bases). Germline CDR1 is MNHEY and CDR2 is SVGAGI. V was clipped by 10 bases and J by 3 bases, with 10 bases between them. This CDR3 spans 12 amino acids.

This CDR3 is CASSLGQLEWQYF. The CDR3 nucleotides are TGTGCCAGCAGCTTAGGCCAGCTAGAGTGGCAGTACTTC. The V call is TRBV7-2, the J call TRBJ2-7; no clear D gene. The V gene lost 1 base and the J gene lost 9 bases, with 13 bases spanning the gap. CDR1 is SGHTA and CDR2 is FQGNSA in the germline V gene. The CDR3 runs to 13 residues.